This T cell receptor beta chain is from a study of blood T cell repertoires in COVID-19. V trimming: 2 bases; J trimming: 1 base; junction bases outside the gene matches: 7. The CDR3 totals 17 residues. The germline gives CDR1 MNHEY, CDR2 SVGEGT. Repertoires were generated with immunoSEQ multiplex PCR, while TCRdb's copy carries only in-frame clones and drops some. The sample carries roughly 300,000 clones, 90% recorded once. The TCR comes from a woman in her 30s who had recovered from COVID-19. V usage is TRBV6-2 or TRBV6-3 and J usage is TRBJ2-3, with 9 bases that match TRBD1. The specimen sequenced was PBMCs or T cells enriched from blood (not recorded which). In DNA, the CDR3 is TGTGCCAGCAGTTACCAACGGACAGGGGCGGGCACAGATACGCAGTATTTT. As protein: CASSYQRTGAGTDTQYF.